Listed below are T cell receptor beta chains from one sample, sequenced in a study of blood T cells in healthy people across ages. Via MiXCR, TCRdb re-called the 5' RACE reads, giving one row per CDR3 protein. This sample has 650,000 to 800,000 distinct CDR3 sequences, with over 40% found just once. Material: blood. These receptors were collected from a woman aged 80 or over in good health. The CDR3 runs from the conserved cysteine through the conserved F or W. Fields, in order: D gene, J gene, clone size, V gene, CDR3 length, CDR3 protein, CDR3 DNA. A D gene is named only where the DNA matches it firmly. Clone size is stated in some rows and not others, as once, few, many or a class when expanded.

-	TRBJ2-5	many	TRBV7-6	15	CASSQGVGTQETQYF	TGTGCCAGCAGCCAAGGTGTAGGGACCCAAGAGACCCAGTACTTC
-	TRBJ1-3	-	TRBV2	13	CACGVRSGNTIYF	TGTGCCTGTGGGGTCAGGAGCGGAAACACCATATATTTT
-	TRBJ2-1	few	TRBV7-2	11	CASSLASGQFF	TGTGCCAGCAGCTTAGCTAGCGGGCAGTTCTTC
-	TRBJ1-2	-	TRBV29-1	12	CSVETGGATYTF	TGCAGCGTTGAAACCGGGGGCGCAACCTACACCTTC
-	TRBJ2-2	few	TRBV27	14	CASSWDRSTGELFF	TGTGCCAGCAGTTGGGACCGGTCGACCGGGGAGCTGTTTTTT
-	TRBJ1-1	-	TRBV20-1	14	CSARRGTGNTEAFF	TGCAGTGCTAGGAGGGGGACGGGGAACACTGAAGCTTTCTTT
TRBD2	TRBJ2-1	-	TRBV7-9	14	CASKLELAGGEQFF	TGTGCCAGCAAGTTAGAACTAGCGGGGGGAGAGCAGTTCTTC
TRBD2	TRBJ2-1	many	TRBV20-1	16	CSAKRVPVLADNEQFF	TGCAGTGCTAAGCGGGTCCCGGTACTAGCGGACAATGAGCAGTTCTTC
-	TRBJ2-1	-	TRBV3-1	12	CASNQADNEQFF	TGTGCCAGCAACCAAGCGGACAATGAGCAGTTCTTC
TRBD2	TRBJ2-3	few	TRBV27	20	CASKYRREVLAGSSTDTQYF	TGTGCCAGCAAGTATCGACGGGAGGTGCTAGCGGGTTCTAGCACAGATACGCAGTATTTT
-	TRBJ2-5	many	TRBV7-2	14	CASSLVAGEETQYF	TGTGCCAGCAGCTTAGTGGCAGGGGAAGAGACCCAGTACTTC
TRBD2	TRBJ2-7	-	TRBV11-2	15	CASSPVSGGDYEQYF	TGTGCCAGCAGCCCCGTTTCTGGGGGGGACTACGAGCAGTACTTC
TRBD2	TRBJ2-1	-	TRBV20-1	16	CSTRDLGGSSYNEQFF	TGCAGTACTAGAGATCTGGGCGGGAGCTCCTACAATGAGCAGTTCTTC
TRBD1	TRBJ2-5	-	TRBV7-3	15	CASSYETGYYNEQYF	TGTGCCAGCAGCTATGAGACAGGGTACTACAATGAGCAGTACTTC
-	TRBJ2-7	once	TRBV6-6	16	CASSRVVNWQASEQYF	TGTGCCAGCAGCCGAGTGGTCAACTGGCAGGCTTCCGAGCAGTACTTC
-	TRBJ1-1	-	TRBV9	12	CASAGVGTRAFF	TGTGCCAGCGCGGGGGTGGGGACTCGAGCTTTCTTT
-	TRBJ2-7	few	TRBV18	14	CASSVGAMTYEQYF	TGTGCCAGCTCAGTAGGGGCGATGACCTACGAGCAGTACTTC
-	TRBJ2-5	many	TRBV5-5	12	CASSYYQETQYF	TGTGCCAGCAGCTACTACCAAGAGACCCAGTACTTC
-	TRBJ2-7	-	TRBV7-6	14	CASSLAGAVSEQYF	TGTGCCAGCAGCTTAGCCGGAGCGGTAAGCGAGCAGTACTTC
-	TRBJ1-5	few	TRBV29-1	15	CSVRQGTLETQPQHF	TGCAGCGTTCGGCAGGGGACTTTGGAAACTCAGCCCCAGCATTTT
-	TRBJ2-3	many	TRBV9	15	CASSDGPRHSDTQYF	TGTGCCAGCAGCGACGGACCCCGGCATTCAGATACGCAGTATTTT
TRBD2	TRBJ2-3	-	TRBV4-1	17	CASSQDTSGRATDTQYF	TGCGCCAGCAGCCAAGATACTAGCGGGAGGGCCACAGATACGCAGTATTTT
TRBD2	TRBJ2-3	many	TRBV10-3	15	CAISAGGGALDTQYF	TGTGCCATCAGTGCCGGCGGGGGGGCCCTAGATACGCAGTATTTT
-	TRBJ1-2	many	TRBV20-1	13	CSATKDLTYGYTF	TGCAGTGCTACCAAGGACTTAACCTATGGCTACACCTTC
TRBD1	TRBJ2-5	-	TRBV5-1	15	CASSLGDSQQETQYF	TGCGCCAGCAGCCTAGGGGACAGCCAGCAAGAGACCCAGTACTTC
TRBD1	TRBJ2-7	-	TRBV6-5	14	CASSRQGIRNEQYF	TGTGCCAGCAGTCGACAGGGAATCAGGAACGAGCAGTACTTC
-	TRBJ1-1	many	TRBV2	14	CASISQGGMTEAFF	TGTGCCAGCATAAGTCAGGGAGGCATGACTGAAGCTTTCTTT
-	TRBJ2-1	many	TRBV5-5	15	CASRLWVSSYNEQFF	TGTGCCAGCAGGCTATGGGTAAGCTCCTACAATGAGCAGTTCTTC
TRBD1	TRBJ2-7	-	TRBV4-2	15	CASSQTTGGAYEQYF	TGTGCCAGCAGCCAAACGACAGGGGGAGCCTACGAGCAGTACTTC
-	TRBJ2-4	-	TRBV11-2	14	CASSKSPGLGIQYF	TGTGCCAGCAGTAAATCCCCGGGCTTGGGCATTCAGTACTTC
-	TRBJ2-5	-	TRBV9	15	CASSAPTGFRETQYF	TGTGCCAGCAGCGCCCCGACAGGATTTCGGGAGACCCAGTACTTC
TRBD2	TRBJ2-3	-	TRBV6-5	16	CASSSSGTSGTDTQYF	TGTGCCAGCAGTTCCTCTGGGACTAGCGGCACAGATACGCAGTATTTT
TRBD2	TRBJ2-1	few	TRBV29-1	13	CSVAGLSSGEQFF	TGCAGCGTGGCCGGACTCTCTAGCGGTGAGCAGTTCTTC
-	TRBJ2-2	-	TRBV25-1	13	CASSWGSPGELFF	TGTGCCAGCAGTTGGGGGAGTCCGGGGGAGCTGTTTTTT
TRBD1	TRBJ1-2	-	TRBV2	16	CASRGTGVSPLSGYTF	TGTGCCAGCAGGGGGACAGGGGTATCCCCCTTGTCTGGCTACACCTTC
-	TRBJ2-1	-	TRBV29-1	15	CSVEYIGQRVNEQFF	TGCAGCGTTGAGTATATCGGACAGAGGGTCAATGAGCAGTTCTTC
TRBD1	TRBJ2-5	-	TRBV7-6	16	CASSPSTGALQETQYF	TGTGCCAGCAGCCCTTCGACAGGGGCGCTACAAGAGACCCAGTACTTC
-	TRBJ2-3	-	TRBV12-3/TRBV12-4	15	CASSLRRGSTDVQYF	TGTGCCAGCAGCTTACGCCGGGGAAGCACAGATGTGCAGTATTTT
TRBD2	TRBJ2-7	-	TRBV12-3/TRBV12-4	15	CASSAASGSYNEQYF	TGTGCCAGCAGTGCCGCTAGCGGATCCTACAATGAGCAGTACTTC
-	TRBJ1-1	-	TRBV20-1	19	CSARRVLSAGLHLGTEAFF	TGCAGTGCTAGAAGAGTACTCTCAGCGGGGCTACACCTGGGGACTGAAGCTTTCTTT
-	TRBJ2-1	many	TRBV29-1	10	CSVRQGPRFF	TGCAGCGTTAGGCAGGGGCCGAGGTTCTTC
-	TRBJ2-2	-	TRBV7-9	16	CASSGTYKEDTGEQFF	TGTGCCAGCAGCGGGACTTACAAAGAGGACACCGGGGAGCAGTTTTTT
-	TRBJ2-2	few	TRBV9	16	CASSVAALLYPGELFF	TGTGCCAGCAGCGTAGCTGCGTTATTATACCCCGGGGAGCTGTTTTTT
-	TRBJ2-7	many	TRBV18	15	CASSPSTTEGREQYF	TGTGCCAGCTCACCTTCTACTACTGAGGGTCGCGAGCAGTACTTC
TRBD1	TRBJ2-6	once	TRBV11-1	15	CATTGAYSGANVLTF	TGTGCCACCACAGGGGCTTACTCTGGGGCCAACGTCCTGACTTTC
-	TRBJ2-5	-	TRBV9	15	CASSLYLRGQETQYF	TGTGCCAGCAGCCTCTATCTAAGAGGCCAAGAGACCCAGTACTTC
TRBD1	TRBJ1-2	many	TRBV6-5	13	CASSNRDRERYTF	TGTGCCAGCAGCAACCGGGACAGGGAGCGCTACACCTTC
TRBD2	TRBJ2-7	few	TRBV28	16	CASSLQSSGRAREQYF	TGTGCCAGCAGTTTACAGTCTAGCGGGCGCGCGCGGGAGCAGTACTTC
-	TRBJ2-3	-	TRBV29-1	12	CSAIPGVDTQYF	TGCAGCGCCATCCCTGGGGTGGATACGCAGTATTTT
-	TRBJ1-4	few	TRBV12-3/TRBV12-4	13	CASRSSRNEKLFF	TGTGCCAGCAGGTCCAGTCGGAATGAAAAACTGTTTTTT
-	TRBJ1-4	once	TRBV20-1	11	CSAHYGEKLFF	TGCAGTGCCCACTATGGAGAAAAACTGTTTTTT
-	TRBJ2-6	-	TRBV4-2	16	CASSQDLEPGANVLTF	TGTGCCAGCAGCCAAGATTTGGAACCTGGGGCCAACGTCCTGACTTTC
-	TRBJ2-2	-	TRBV2	11	CASTQPGELFF	TGTGCCAGCACTCAGCCCGGGGAGCTGTTTTTT
TRBD2	TRBJ2-3	few	TRBV5-1	14	CASSGRDSTDTQYF	TGCGCCAGCAGCGGGAGGGATAGCACAGATACGCAGTATTTT
-	TRBJ2-1	few	TRBV11-2	12	CASSTNYNEQFF	TGTGCCAGCAGTACTAATTACAATGAGCAGTTCTTC
-	TRBJ1-1	few	TRBV18	13	CASSPLIHTEAFF	TGTGCCAGCTCACCTCTTATACACACTGAAGCTTTCTTT
TRBD1	TRBJ1-1	-	TRBV20-1	12	CSASAGGTEAFF	TGCAGTGCTTCGGCAGGGGGCACTGAAGCTTTCTTT
-	TRBJ2-2	-	TRBV12-3/TRBV12-4	13	CASSSPTSGELFF	TGTGCCAGCAGTTCCCCGACTAGCGGGGAGCTGTTTTTT
-	TRBJ1-1	-	TRBV2	15	CASSEDSIMNTEAFF	TGTGCCAGCAGTGAAGACTCGATCATGAACACTGAAGCTTTCTTT